A selection of T cell receptor beta chains follows, all from one sample in a study. TCRdb reprocessed the 5' RACE reads via MiXCR and lists one record per CDR3 protein. Of about 64,000 distinct CDR3 sequences listed, less than 25% are singletons. Sequencing used memory CD4+ T cells sorted from a lymph node. These TCRs come from a female donor with breast cancer. Each CDR3 is given with its conserved first and last residue. D genes are given only for firm matches. Some rows have no size entry. The others give once, few or many, or a class for an expanded clone.

>.|.|TRBV7-1|TRBJ2-4
CASSQRDTKNIQYF
TGTGCCAGCAGCCAGCGGGACACCAAAAACATTCAGTACTTC
>.|TRBD2|TRBV20-1|TRBJ2-2
CSAGLAGDRAGELFF
TGCAGTGCCGGACTAGCGGGAGATAGAGCCGGGGAGCTGTTTTTT
>.|.|TRBV27|TRBJ2-1
CASSLQGSSNEQFF
TGTGCCAGCAGTCTACAGGGTTCCTCCAATGAGCAGTTCTTC
>.|.|TRBV25-1|TRBJ2-6
CASRGSGANILTF
TGTGCCAGCAGGGGCTCTGGGGCCAACATCCTGACTTTC
>few|.|TRBV6-1|TRBJ1-1
CASSDRGGGAEAFF
TGTGCCAGCAGTGATCGAGGAGGAGGCGCTGAAGCTTTCTTT
>many|TRBD1|TRBV6-5|TRBJ2-5
CASRRQGGSETQYF
TGTGCCAGCAGGCGACAGGGTGGAAGCGAGACCCAGTACTTC
>few|.|TRBV12-3/TRBV12-4|TRBJ1-3
CASSFPMRVAAGNTIYF
TGTGCCAGCAGTTTTCCAATGAGGGTGGCTGCTGGAAACACCATATATTTT
>many|.|TRBV12-3/TRBV12-4|TRBJ2-1
CASSLVGDNEQFF
TGTGCCAGCAGTTTAGTCGGGGACAATGAGCAGTTCTTC
>.|.|TRBV5-1|TRBJ1-6
CAGRRTPDSPLHF
TGCGCCGGTAGGCGGACACCTGATTCACCCCTCCACTTT
>.|.|TRBV20-1|TRBJ2-3
CSARATGTDTQYF
TGCAGTGCTAGAGCAACAGGCACAGATACGCAGTATTTT
>.|TRBD2|TRBV24-1|TRBJ2-1
CATSDSLATSYNEQFF
TGTGCCACCAGTGATTCACTAGCGACCTCCTACAATGAGCAGTTCTTC
>.|.|TRBV7-9|TRBJ1-5
CASSHLTAGVTQHF
TGTGCCAGCAGCCACCTTACAGCGGGAGTTACGCAGCATTTT
>.|TRBD2|TRBV20-1|TRBJ2-2
CSARDKTSGGTGELFF
TGCAGTGCTAGAGATAAGACTAGCGGGGGGACCGGGGAGCTGTTTTTT
>.|.|TRBV7-6|TRBJ2-1
CASSFNQGIEQFF
TGTGCCAGCAGCTTTAACCAGGGTATTGAGCAGTTCTTC
>few|.|TRBV5-1|TRBJ2-2
CASRREWNSGELFF
TGCGCCAGCAGGAGGGAGTGGAATTCCGGGGAGCTGTTTTTT
>.|.|TRBV5-1|TRBJ2-2
CASRGTGNTGELFF
TGCGCCAGTAGAGGGACGGGGAACACCGGGGAGCTGTTTTTT
>.|.|TRBV29-1|TRBJ2-5
CSVEDGRARETQYF
TGCAGCGTTGAAGATGGCAGGGCCCGGGAGACCCAGTACTTC
>few|.|TRBV28|TRBJ1-5
CASYGRSNQPQHF
TGTGCCAGTTACGGTCGTAGCAATCAGCCCCAGCATTTT
>many|.|TRBV7-2|TRBJ2-7
CASSGAGTQAYEQYF
TGTGCCAGCAGCGGGGCCGGGACGCAAGCCTACGAGCAGTACTTC
>few|TRBD2|TRBV7-9|TRBJ2-1
CASSSRRLAGDPNEQLF
TGTGCCAGCAGCTCCCGCCGACTAGCGGGAGACCCTAATGAGCAGCTCTTC
>few|.|TRBV7-8|TRBJ2-7
CASSSATSEQYF
TGTGCCAGCAGCTCCGCTACGAGCGAGCAGTACTTC
>.|.|TRBV9|TRBJ2-3
CASNRQSSTDTQYF
TGTGCCAGCAACCGACAGTCAAGCACAGATACGCAGTATTTT
>.|TRBD2|TRBV7-6|TRBJ2-7
CASSPGLAGRRLSSYEQYF
TGTGCCAGCAGCCCGGGACTAGCGGGACGTCGGCTAAGCTCCTACGAGCAGTACTTC
>.|.|TRBV5-1|TRBJ2-3
CASSLERGTDTQYF
TGCGCCAGCAGCTTGGAACGGGGCACAGATACGCAGTATTTT
>many|TRBD2|TRBV20-1|TRBJ2-4
CSARLTSGNIQYF
TGCAGTGCTAGGTTGACTAGCGGTAACATTCAGTACTTC
>few|.|TRBV3-1|TRBJ2-7
CASSHMAEQYF
TGTGCCAGCAGCCACATGGCCGAGCAGTACTTC